Shown below are 24 T cell receptor beta chains from a single sample sequenced in a study of CDR3 diversity in severe acne. TCRdb re-called the PCR reads with MiXCR, one entry per CDR3 protein. This sample yields some 84,000 distinct CDR3 sequences, of which 45% to 55% are seen a single time; roughly an eighth belongs to the top ten. Specimen: blood. These receptors were collected from a male donor in good health, without acne.

This chain connects TRBV5-6 to TRBJ1-5, with D possibly TRBD1 on 6 matching bases. Germline V gives CDR1 SGHDT, CDR2 YYEEEE. The CDR3 is made up of 14 amino acids. V was clipped by 1 base and J by 4 bases, with 9 bases between them. The CDR3 protein is CASSLWGANQPQHF. The CDR3 DNA reads TGTGCCAGCAGCTTGTGGGGGGCGAATCAGCCCCAGCATTTT.

In this sample, this clonotype turned up a few times. A read error is possible here, since a much larger clone lies one base away. Here the CDR3 omits its conserved ending phenylalanine or tryptophan, so a read error is the likely source. The CDR3 DNA is TGTGCCAGCAGCCCCCGGCCGAGCATAGATACGCAGTATCTT. As protein: CASSPRPSIDTQYL. The J gene is TRBJ2-3, the V gene TRBV9; D remains ambiguous. The CDR3 totals 14 residues. Per the germline V gene, CDR1 is SGDLS and CDR2 is YYNGEE.

This clonotype was counted ten times or more. The V call is TRBV20-1, the J call TRBJ2-7; weak D call: TRBD2 (5 bases). Trimming removed 6 bases from V and 5 bases from J, with 17 bases in between. The CDR3 spans 13 residues. Germline CDR1 is DFQATT and CDR2 is SNEGSKA (reference sequence). In DNA form, the CDR3 reads TGCAGTGCCTTGTTCTCGGGGAGTCACGAGCAGTACTTC. Protein sequence: CSALFSGSHEQYF.

This chain uses TRBV3-1 with TRBJ1-2, with 12 bases that match TRBD1. CDR3 size: 18 residues. Per germline, CDR1 LGHDT and CDR2 YNNKEL (reference sequence). J gave up 0 bases and V 4 bases, and 9 bases lay outside the gene matches. CDR3 coding DNA: TGTGCCAGCAGCCCACCCGGGACAGGGGGCGTCACTAACTATGGCTACACCTTC. This translates into CASSPPGTGGVTNYGYTF.

V usage is TRBV5-4 and J usage is TRBJ2-7, with TRBD2 identical over 11 bases. With 5 bases clipped from V and 6 bases from J, the junction kept 7 bases outside the gene matches. The CDR3 is 14 residues long. Looked up from germline, CDR1 is SGHNT and CDR2 is YYREEE (reference sequence). CDR3 in DNA: TGTGCCAGCAGTTCGGGGACTAGCGGCCTCGAGCAGTACTTC. Translated, it gives CASSSGTSGLEQYF.

Many counts were recorded for this clonotype. At one boundary the junction diverges from the germline segment, which might be a read error. The chain combines TRBV6-5 with TRBJ2-2; no clear D. CDR1 and CDR2 (germline): MNHEY, SVGAGI. This CDR3 is built from 12 residues. The CDR3 is CASRTNPGELFF. Here the CDR3 DNA reads TGTGCCAGCAGGACGAACCCCGGGGAGCTGTTTTTT.

The chain carries TRBV7-9 and TRBJ2-7, with 7 bases lining up with TRBD2. There are 14 residues in the CDR3. Germline V lookup: CDR1 SEHNR, CDR2 FQNEAQ (reference sequence). J gave up 6 bases and V 6 bases, and 11 bases lay outside the gene matches. The CDR3 spells CASRAGAGMPEQYF. CDR3 nucleotide sequence: TGTGCCAGCAGGGCAGGAGCGGGAATGCCCGAGCAGTACTTC.

Of note for this clonotype: A read error may explain this, as a much larger clone is one base away. This chain links TRBV25-1 with TRBJ1-1, with D possibly matching TRBD1 (5 bases). CDR1 and CDR2 from the germline V gene are MGHDK and SYGVNS. This CDR3 has 18 residues. The CDR3 here is CAGSERGRAISGDTEAFF. The CDR3 nucleotides are TGTGCCGGCAGTGAACGGGGCAGGGCCATTTCGGGGGACACTGAAGCTTTCTTT.

With regard to this clonotype: This CDR3 fails to terminate in the conserved phenylalanine or tryptophan, so it likely reflects a read error. The limits of the CDR3 on the DNA are not certain, so only TCRdb's listed CDR3 is given. The J gene is TRBJ1-1, the V gene TRBV7-6; TRBD1 is the table's D call and was not checked against the DNA. Per the germline V gene, CDR1 is SGHVS and CDR2 is FNYEAQ. The CDR3 comprises 9 residues, both ends counted. Here the CDR3 reads CASSPGQGG.

The V gene is TRBV24-1, the J gene TRBJ2-3, with D uncertain. The CDR3 spans 17 residues. V lost 4 bases to trimming and J lost 10 bases, with 26 bases between them. Germline lookup yields CDR1 KGHDR and CDR2 SFDVKD. In nucleotides, the CDR3 is TGTGCCACCAGTGAGGGGAAGACCGGCTGGCACGGTGTTGCGCAGTATTTT. Translation: CATSEGKTGWHGVAQYF.

This clonotype was seen at least ten times. V gene TRBV5-5 combines with J gene TRBJ1-2, with a weak D call TRBD1 (6 bases). The CDR3 has 15 amino acids. The germline V gene has CDR1 SGHKS and CDR2 YYEKEE (reference sequence). Trimming took 4 bases from V and 8 from J, leaving 21 bases between them. The CDR3 region has the DNA TGTGCCAGCAGCGGGGGGGCTGGGGGACTCTACGGCTACACCTTC. Its protein is CASSGGAGGLYGYTF.

V gene TRBV20-1 combines with J gene TRBJ2-3; D possibly matches TRBD1 or TRBD2 (5 bases each). The V end lost 7 bases, the J end lost 2 bases, and 22 bases lay between the germline ends. This CDR3 is built from 16 residues. Germline CDR1 is DFQATT and CDR2 is SNEGSKA (reference sequence). CDR3 loop: CSVRRDWEFFTDTQYF. In DNA, the CDR3 is TGCAGTGTTCGCAGGGATTGGGAGTTTTTCACAGATACGCAGTATTTT.

This clonotype has a count of ten or more. The CDR3 coding sequence is TGTGCCTGGAAAAGGACTAGCCCCGGGGAGCTGTTTTTT. Its translation: CAWKRTSPGELFF. The rearrangement uses TRBV30 and TRBJ2-2; 8 nucleotides agree with TRBD2. Germline loops: CDR1 GTSNPN, CDR2 SVGIG (reference sequence). This CDR3 spans 13 amino acids. V was clipped by 4 bases and J by 6 bases; unmatched bases: 4.

At least ten counts were recorded for this clonotype. This chain links TRBV29-1 with TRBJ1-2; unclear D gene. The CDR3 is 11 residues long. Germline assignment: CDR1 SQVTM and CDR2 ANQGSEA. Between the trimmed V and J ends, which lost 3 bases and 1 base, there was a span of 3 bases. The CDR3 loop is CSVESNYGYTF. CDR3 in DNA: TGCAGCGTTGAGAGTAACTATGGCTACACCTTC.

This clonotype was found many times. This chain joins TRBV5-5 and TRBJ2-5, with 10 bases fitting TRBD2. J lost 1 base, V lost 0 bases, and 3 bases had no gene match. In germline, CDR1 is SGHKS, CDR2 YYEKEE (reference sequence). The CDR3 contains 16 residues. The CDR3 here is CASSLGAGGPQETQYF. CDR3 nucleotide sequence: TGTGCCAGCAGCTTGGGAGCGGGAGGGCCCCAAGAGACCCAGTACTTC.

This clonotype is categorized as medium-sized. The chain couples TRBV7-2 to TRBJ2-3, with no clear D. V lost 4 bases and J lost 5, with 7 bases in between. The CDR3 runs to 12 residues. Germline CDR1 SGHTA, CDR2 FQGNSA. In nucleotides, the CDR3 is TGTGCCAGCAGCTCGTCGGTAGATACGCAGTATTTT. The encoded protein is CASSSSVDTQYF.

By sample fraction, this clonotype is medium-sized. The CDR3 region is CAISETLAGGQNEQFF. CDR3 nucleotide sequence: TGTGCCATCAGTGAAACACTAGCGGGGGGGCAAAATGAGCAGTTCTTC. The chain couples TRBV10-3 to TRBJ2-1, with 13 bases matching TRBD2. Germline V lookup: CDR1 ENHRY, CDR2 SYGVKD. Germline trimming cut 3 bases from V and 7 bases from J; bases unmatched to any gene: 6. The CDR3 runs 16 residues.

The V call is TRBV25-1, the J call TRBJ2-7; 10 nucleotides agree with TRBD1. The germline V gene encodes CDR1 MGHDK and CDR2 SYGVNS. J was trimmed by 5 bases and V by 6 bases; bases with no gene match: 10. The CDR3 loop spans 15 amino acids. This CDR3 reads CASSLGGTGVHEQYF. DNA for the CDR3: TGTGCCAGCAGCCTAGGTGGGACAGGGGTTCACGAGCAGTACTTC.

On this clonotype itself: A much larger clonotype is one base distant, so this may be a read error. Since no conserved phenylalanine or tryptophan closes the CDR3, a read error is the likely cause. The chain recombines TRBV5-6 with TRBJ2-5; 10 nucleotides align to TRBD1. V lost 2 bases to trimming and J lost 4 bases; unmatched junction nucleotides: 5. Germline V CDR1 and CDR2: SGHDT, YYEEEE. There are 15 residues in the CDR3. This CDR3 is CASSFGDRGRETQYL. The CDR3 DNA sequence: TGTGCCAGCAGCTTTGGGGACAGGGGACGAGAGACCCAGTACCTC.

The chain joins TRBV24-1 to TRBJ2-2; D is unresolved. The germline CDR1 and CDR2 sequences are KGHDR and SFDVKD. V lost 4 bases, J lost 0 bases, and 8 bases lay in between. The CDR3 has 15 amino acids. The chain's CDR3 is CATSDTGANTGELFF. CDR3 bases: TGTGCCACCAGTGACACCGGAGCGAACACCGGGGAGCTGTTTTTT.

The chain recombines TRBV25-1 with TRBJ2-3, with 14 bases aligning to TRBD2. The germline gives CDR1 MGHDK, CDR2 SYGVNS. V trimming: 2 bases; J trimming: 6 bases; junction bases outside the gene matches: 4. CDR3 length: 16 residues. The CDR3 protein is CASSEGTSGGLDTQYF. The CDR3 bases are TGTGCCAGCAGTGAAGGGACTAGCGGGGGTCTGGATACGCAGTATTTT.

There are many counts of this clonotype. V gene TRBV4-1 combines with J gene TRBJ2-7, with D tentatively TRBD2 (6 bases). CDR3 size: 13 residues. Trimming took 4 bases from V and 4 from J, leaving 11 bases between them. Per the germline V gene, CDR1 is MGHRA and CDR2 is YSYEKL. The CDR3 region has the DNA TGCGCCAGCAGCCCCGCCGCGGGGTACGAGCAGTACTTC. It specifies CASSPAAGYEQYF.

The rearrangement links TRBV10-3 to TRBJ2-5; D unclear. Trimming took off 11 bases at V and 0 bases at J, with 4 bases between the two ends. Germline V gene lookup returns CDR1 ENHRY and CDR2 SYGVKD. This CDR3 has 10 residues. In nucleotides, the CDR3 is TGTGCCCTCAACCAAGAGACCCAGTACTTC. It encodes CALNQETQYF.

The rearrangement links TRBV5-1 to TRBJ2-3, with 7 nucleotides matching TRBD2. Germline CDR1 reads SGHRS; CDR2 reads YFSETQ. Trimming took 1 base from V and 3 from J; bases not matched to a gene: 5. The CDR3 covers 15 residues. The CDR3 region has the DNA TGCGCCAGCAGCTTGACGGGGGAGGGGACAGATACGCAGTATTTT. This encodes CASSLTGEGTDTQYF.